This TCR beta chain was retrieved from a study of OX40 agonist ivuxolimab in advanced cancers. Background on the whole study: Ivuxolimab, which targeted the costimulatory receptor OX40 (CD134), was an agonistic, fully human IgG2 monoclonal antibody. Intravenous ivuxolimab was administered to patients every 2 weeks at six dose levels: 0.01, 0.1, 0.3, 1.5, 3 and 10 mg/kg. Patients were allowed to have had prior anti-PD-1, anti-PD-L1 or anti-CTLA-4 therapy, and approximately 40% of the dose-escalation patients had previously received checkpoint inhibitors. The dose-escalation cohort was roughly 87% male with a mean age of approximately 59 years, ranging from roughly 23 to 80. Among the approximately 54 dose-escalation patients, roughly 20 had hepatocellular carcinoma, 15 melanoma, 9 renal cell carcinoma and 9 head and neck cancer. Peripheral TCRbeta sequencing aimed to test whether ivuxolimab altered TCR sequence diversity and caused clonal T-cell expansion. The paper describes the monotherapy dose-escalation part (N of about 52 patients) of the phase I trial of ivuxolimab. Partial responses were achieved by three dose-escalation patients, of whom one had hepatocellular carcinoma and two had cutaneous melanoma.

The trial excluded patients who had a history of autoimmune disease or were on systemic immunosuppression. Peripheral blood for TCR sequencing was collected from all dose cohorts at baseline, on cycle 4 day 1, and on cycle 7 day 1. Samples were obtained from an open-label, multicenter, first-in-human phase I dose-escalation trial of ivuxolimab. The trial enrolled adults with locally advanced or metastatic head and neck squamous cell, hepatocellular, melanoma or renal cell carcinoma. CD4+ and CD8+ T cells were sorted separately from peripheral blood before TCR sequencing. Overall study results and their limits: Low levels of normalized T-cell clonal expansion were also seen in some nonresponding patients. After ivuxolimab, more expanded clones were found on average in CD8+ T cells than in CD4+ T cells. Which antigens the clonally expanded peripheral T cells were specific for was not determined. Partial responders in the 0.1-3.0 mg/kg groups had among the lowest normalized peripheral clonal expansion, especially among CD8+ T cells. Clonal expansion of both CD4+ and CD8+ blood T cells was observed from baseline to week 6 at doses 0.1 to 3.0 mg/kg.

As to this clone: The specificity of this receptor is unknown. Base qualities are not recorded, but no much larger clone differs from it by a single base.

From the germline V gene (reference sequence), CDR1 is LNHDA and CDR2 is SQIVND. Reading from cysteine to phenylalanine, the CDR3 counts 15 amino acids. The only DNA kept is the CDR3, 45 bases in frame from the first base. V is shortened by 10 bases, J by 0 bases, and the region joining them spans 16 bases. Genomic DNA was isolated from the sorted cells so that the TCRbeta CDR3 region could be sequenced. The immunoSEQ Assay was used to sequence the TCRbeta CDR3 regions. In TCRdb, the immuneACCESS table is reduced to in-frame sequences with V and J assigned. These tables do not hold every clone; where another copy was compared, an unresolved V gene accounts for under half, and the others remain unexplained. The table for this sample lists about 48,000 clones; 83% of them were counted only once. The ten largest clones represent more than 0.9% of the sample.

The material was CD4+ or CD8+ T cells sorted from blood, obtained in a trial of the OX40 agonist ivuxolimab. The receptor comes from an adult with an advanced solid tumor such as melanoma, head and neck, liver or kidney cancer. This chain is built from TRBV19 and TRBJ2-1, and TRBD1 may be the D gene, going by 5 matching bases. Here is the DNA: TGTGCCACTACCCCGGCAGGGCTCTCCTACAATGAGCAGTTCTTC. Its protein is CATTPAGLSYNEQFF.